This TCR beta chain was recorded in a study of T-cell reconstitution after alpha-beta-depleted transplantation in children. Preparing the TCRbeta library involved the use of unique molecular identifiers. Using its own MiXCR run on the PCR reads, TCRdb lists one record per CDR3 protein. Counted here are 500,000 or so distinct CDR3 sequences, approximately 32% occurring once; the ten biggest clones make up 2% to 3%. V lost 5 bases, J lost 6 bases, and 8 bases stayed unmatched. The CDR3 spans 14 residues. Germline assignment: CDR1 SGHTA and CDR2 FQGNSA. The J gene is TRBJ1-2, the V gene TRBV7-2; 8 nucleotides agree with TRBD1. The origin of this receptor is a human donor who donated a stem cell graft to a child with aplastic anemia. The material was PBMCs from the stem cell graft donor, obtained from the stem cell graft. CDR3: CASSLSGTGHGYTF. The DNA for the CDR3 is TGTGCCAGCAGCCTCTCTGGGACAGGCCATGGCTACACCTTC. Filled out from reference TRBV7-2 and TRBJ1-2, the complete variable domain reads GAGVSQSPSNKVTEKGKDVELRCDPISGHTALYWYRQSLGQGLEFLIYFQGNSAPDKSGLPSDRFSAERTGGSVSTLTIQRTQQEDSAVYLCASSLSGTGHGYTFGSGTRLTVV.